A selection of T cell receptor beta chains follows, all from one sample in a study of regulatory T cells in long-lasting Graves disease. TCRdb called the multiplex PCR reads again in MiXCR, with one record for every CDR3 protein. The data show some 370,000 distinct CDR3 sequences, 20% seen once. The sequences come from peripheral blood mononuclear cells (PBMCs), collected when the disease was refractory, from a patient treated with antithyroid drugs. The receptor set was obtained from a female donor with Graves disease. Each CDR3 is given with its conserved first and last residue. A D gene is named only where the DNA matches it firmly. Some rows have no size entry. The others give once, few or many, or a class for an expanded clone.

J gene | V gene | D gene | clone size | CDR3 DNA | CDR3 protein
TRBJ2-7 | TRBV29-1 | . | . | TGCAGCGTTGAAGGGGTGAAGGGGTGGGACGAGCAGTACTTC | CSVEGVKGWDEQYF
TRBJ2-7 | TRBV19 | TRBD2 | few | TGTGCCAGTAGGTGGGAAGCGGGAGGTTCCTACGAGCAGTACTTC | CASRWEAGGSYEQYF
TRBJ1-1 | TRBV7-9 | TRBD1 | . | TGTGCCAGCAGCCCACAGGGGGCCCTTATGAACACTGAAGCTTTCTTT | CASSPQGALMNTEAFF
TRBJ1-5 | TRBV7-2 | TRBD1 | many | TGTGCCAGCAGCACAAGGACAGGGAGGAATAGCAATCAGCCCCAGCATTTT | CASSTRTGRNSNQPQHF
TRBJ1-2 | TRBV12-3/TRBV12-4 | . | many | TGTGCCAGCAGTTCCTCGACTACAGGGTTGGCCCTCTATGGCTACACCTTC | CASSSSTTGLALYGYTF
TRBJ2-6 | TRBV19 | . | . | TGTGCCAGTTCGAGGGTTGATGGGGCCAACGTCCTGACTTTC | CASSRVDGANVLTF
TRBJ2-7 | TRBV10-2 | . | . | TGCGCCAGCAGTGAGTTGGGCAGGGTGGGCTACGAGCAGTACTTC | CASSELGRVGYEQYF
TRBJ2-3 | TRBV27 | . | . | TGTGCCAGCAGTTTCGTCGATGCCACAGATACGCAGTATTTT | CASSFVDATDTQYF
TRBJ1-2 | TRBV3-1 | . | . | TGTGCCAGCAGCCAAGGGACAGATAGAAACTATGGCTACACCTTC | CASSQGTDRNYGYTF
TRBJ2-7 | TRBV29-1 | TRBD2 | few | TGCAGCGCGACACCGGGACTATCATACGAGCAGTACTTC | CSATPGLSYEQYF
TRBJ2-7 | TRBV15 | TRBD2 | few | TGTGCCACCAGCAGAGTGGCGGGGGGCTACGAGCAGTACTTC | CATSRVAGGYEQYF
TRBJ2-2 | TRBV30 | . | . | TGTGCCTGGAATCGCGACCCGAACACCGGGGAGCTGTTTTTT | CAWNRDPNTGELFF
TRBJ1-1 | TRBV5-1 | . | . | TGCGCCAGCTCGAAGGGTGGGGGCACTGAAGCTTTCTTT | CASSKGGGTEAFF
TRBJ1-5 | TRBV7-9 | . | . | TGTGCCAGCAGCTTAGATATCAATAGCAATCGGCCCCAGCATTTT | CASSLDINSNRPQHF
TRBJ2-7 | TRBV29-1 | . | . | TGCAGCGTTGGGTGGCAGGGCTACGAGCAGCACTTC | CSVGWQGYEQHF
TRBJ2-1 | TRBV7-9 | TRBD1 | . | TGTGCCAGCAGCATCTCCGGGACAGGCCACAATGAGCAGTTCTTC | CASSISGTGHNEQFF
TRBJ2-1 | TRBV20-1 | TRBD1 | few | TGCAGTGCTAACCACAGGGGTGAGCAGTTCTTC | CSANHRGEQFF
TRBJ1-5 | TRBV7-2 | TRBD1 | . | TGTGCCAGCAGCCTACAGGGGGCCAATCAGCCCCAGCATTTT | CASSLQGANQPQHF
TRBJ2-6 | TRBV6-5 | . | few | TGTGCCAGCAGTTATCGTCTCGTATCTGGGGCCAACGTCCTGACTTTC | CASSYRLVSGANVLTF
TRBJ1-4 | TRBV5-6 | TRBD1 | few | TGTGCCAGCAGCGGCGGACAGGAATCTAATGAAAAACTGTTTTTT | CASSGGQESNEKLFF
TRBJ1-1 | TRBV6-5 | . | . | TGTGCCAGCAGTTCGGAAAAGGCGGCGTTGGGAACTGAAGCTTTCTTT | CASSSEKAALGTEAFF
TRBJ2-5 | TRBV18 | TRBD1 | . | TGTGCCAGCGCACCCTACAGACAGGGGGCCACCAAAGAGACCCAGTACTTC | CASAPYRQGATKETQYF